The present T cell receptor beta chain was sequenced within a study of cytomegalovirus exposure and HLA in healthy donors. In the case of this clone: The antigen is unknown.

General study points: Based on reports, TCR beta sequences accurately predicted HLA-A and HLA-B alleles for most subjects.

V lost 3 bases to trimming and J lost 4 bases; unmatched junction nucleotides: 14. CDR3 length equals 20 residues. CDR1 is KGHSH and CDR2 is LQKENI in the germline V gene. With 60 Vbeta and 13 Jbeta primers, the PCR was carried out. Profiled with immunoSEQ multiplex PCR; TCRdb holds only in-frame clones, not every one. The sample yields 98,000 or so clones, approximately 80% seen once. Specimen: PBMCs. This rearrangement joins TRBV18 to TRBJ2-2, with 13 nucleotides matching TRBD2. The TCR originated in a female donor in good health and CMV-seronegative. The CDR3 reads CASSPLLIPGLAGSTGELFF. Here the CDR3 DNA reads TGTGCCAGCTCACCTTTACTTATTCCGGGACTAGCGGGGAGCACCGGGGAGCTGTTTTTT.